The sequence of this T cell receptor beta chain was determined in a study of blood T cells in healthy people across ages. A J-beta primer mix and a sample-barcoded 5' primer were used in a second PCR of roughly 6 to 12 cycles. All samples yielded 2.5 million or more CDR3-containing paired-end reads. TCRdb recomputed calls from the 5' RACE reads with MiXCR, one row per CDR3 protein. The table records fewer than 800,000 distinct CDR3 sequences, around 20% of them present only once. This clonotype showed up many times. Total RNA was extracted at no less than 5.5 micrograms per sample. The specimen sequenced was blood. The sequence was obtained from a man between 65 and 85 years old in good health.

CDR3: CASRLATLGEQYF. CDR3 in DNA: TGTGCCAGCCGACTAGCGACACTTGGAGAGCAGTACTTC. The chain joins TRBV2 to TRBJ2-7; TRBD2 aligns across 8 bases. Germline V lookup: CDR1 SNHLY, CDR2 FYNNEI. With 8 bases clipped from V and 7 bases from J, the junction kept 10 bases outside the gene matches. The CDR3 loop spans 13 amino acids. The full variable domain, in which reference TRBV2 and TRBJ2-7 provide the parts outside the CDR3, is EPEVTQTPSHQVTQMGQEVILRCVPISNHLYFYWYRQILGQKVEFLVSFYNNEISEKSEIFDDQFSVERPDGSNFTLKIRSTKLEDSAMYFCASRLATLGEQYFGPGTRLTVT.